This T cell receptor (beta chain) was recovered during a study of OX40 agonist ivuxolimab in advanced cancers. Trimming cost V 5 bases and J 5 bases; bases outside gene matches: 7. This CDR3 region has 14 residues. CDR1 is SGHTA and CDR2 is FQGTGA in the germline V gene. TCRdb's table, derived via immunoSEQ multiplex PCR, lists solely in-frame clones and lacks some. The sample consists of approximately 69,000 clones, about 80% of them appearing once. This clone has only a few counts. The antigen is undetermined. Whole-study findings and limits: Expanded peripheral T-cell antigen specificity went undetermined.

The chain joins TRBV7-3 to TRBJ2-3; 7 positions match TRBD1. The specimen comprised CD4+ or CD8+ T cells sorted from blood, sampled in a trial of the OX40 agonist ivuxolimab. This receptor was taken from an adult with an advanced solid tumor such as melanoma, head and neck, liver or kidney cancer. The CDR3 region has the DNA TGTGCCAGCAGCAGACAGGGTTTTGGAGATACGCAGTATTTT. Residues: CASSRQGFGDTQYF.